Following are 30 T cell receptor beta chains from one sample sequenced in a study of memory CD4+ T cells and cytomegalovirus serostatus. The sort gate was single viable CD3+CD4+CD8-CD45RO+ cells for memory CD4+ T cells. Repertoires were generated with immunoSEQ multiplex PCR, while TCRdb's copy carries only in-frame clones and drops some. The sample consists of over 35,000 clones, under 80% of them appearing once. The sequenced material came from memory CD4+ T cells from blood. These receptor sequences come from an adult in good health and CMV-seronegative.

This clone was seen a single time. J is TRBJ2-3 and V is TRBV11-3; maybe TRBD2 (6 bases). CDR3 length equals 15 residues. Trimming removed 5 bases from V and 6 bases from J, with 18 bases in between. The V gene's germline CDR1 is SGHNT and CDR2 YENEEA. CDR3 protein: CASSTGTDQGDTQYF. In nucleotides, the CDR3 is TGTGCCAGCAGCACCGGGACTGACCAAGGGGATACGCAGTATTTT.

V usage is TRBV5-5 and J usage is TRBJ1-1; the D gene is possibly TRBD1 (6 bases). The CDR3 sequence is 15 residues long. CDR1 and CDR2 from the germline V gene are SGHKS and YYEKEE (reference sequence). Trimming stripped 2 bases from V and 5 bases from J, with 16 bases between. The CDR3 sequence is CASSFGRQRGTEAFF. DNA of the CDR3: TGTGCCAGCAGCTTCGGAAGGCAGAGGGGGACTGAAGCTTTCTTT.

The genes are TRBV19 and TRBJ2-2, with 9 bases lining up with TRBD1. Germline V gene lookup returns CDR1 LNHDA and CDR2 SQIVND (reference sequence). This CDR3 contains 15 residues. Trimming cost V 4 bases and J 8 bases; bases outside gene matches: 8. The CDR3 nucleotides read TGTGCCAGTAGTACGGGGACAGGGTCTGCGGGGGAGCTGTTTTTT. This gives the protein CASSTGTGSAGELFF.

V gene TRBV29-1 combines with J gene TRBJ2-2; D might be TRBD2 (6 bases). The CDR3 is 13 residues long. Trimming stripped 5 bases from V and 1 base from J, with 8 bases between. CDR1 is SQVTM and CDR2 is ANQGSEA in the germline V gene. As DNA, the CDR3 is TGCAGCGTTCGGCGGGGGAACACCGGGGAGCTGTTTTTT. Protein product: CSVRRGNTGELFF.

V usage is TRBV7-8 and J usage is TRBJ2-2; D gene unclear. The CDR3 contains 14 residues. The germline CDR1 and CDR2 sequences are SGHVS and FQNEAQ. Trimming took 3 bases from V and 4 from J, leaving 9 bases between them. This CDR3 reads CASSFDIFTGELFF. DNA for the CDR3: TGTGCCAGCAGCTTCGACATATTCACCGGGGAGCTGTTTTTT.

The chain has TRBV28 and TRBJ1-2, with D uncertain. The CDR3 has 12 residues. V shed 3 bases and J shed 2 bases, with 4 bases lying between them. Germline CDR1 is MDHEN and CDR2 is SYDVKM. The CDR3 protein is CASSLQNYGYTF. CDR3 nucleotides: TGTGCCAGCAGTTTGCAGAACTATGGCTACACCTTC.

This clone was seen more than once but under ten times. The rearrangement joins TRBV4-2 to TRBJ1-2, with TRBD1 matching 9 bases. Per the germline V gene, CDR1 is LGHNA and CDR2 is YNFKEQ. The CDR3 is 19 residues long. The V and J ends lost 2 bases and 7 bases, in that order; junction bases with no gene match: 20. The CDR3, as DNA: TGTGCCAGCAGCCAACCTCTCGGGACAGGGCAAGCCTATTCCGCTGGCTACACCTTC. Protein product: CASSQPLGTGQAYSAGYTF.

This clone was detected only once. Other DNA sequences in this sample translate to the same CDR3. CDR3 coding DNA: TGTGCCAGCAGCTGGGGAAGCAATCAGCCCCAGCATTTT. Protein sequence: CASSWGSNQPQHF. V is TRBV5-6 and J is TRBJ1-5, with D uncertain. Trimming took 3 bases from V and 1 from J, leaving 5 bases between them. The CDR3 runs 13 residues. Per germline, CDR1 SGHDT and CDR2 YYEEEE.

This clone was recorded once. The V gene is TRBV6-5, the J gene TRBJ1-6, with TRBD1 as a possible D gene (6 bases). This CDR3 is built from 13 residues. V lost 4 bases to trimming and J lost 6 bases, with 7 bases between them. Germline loops: CDR1 MNHEY, CDR2 SVGAGI. CDR3 loop: CASSSQGNSPLHF. The DNA of the CDR3 is TGTGCCAGCAGTTCACAGGGTAATTCACCCCTCCACTTT.

The rearrangement uses TRBV2 and TRBJ1-1; D is unresolved. The CDR3 has 10 residues. V gave up 7 bases and J gave up 0 bases, with 0 bases separating them. Germline V gene data show CDR1 as SNHLY and CDR2 as FYNNEI. The CDR3 DNA reads TGTGCCAGCATGAACACTGAAGCTTTCTTT. Protein product: CASMNTEAFF.

The CDR3 loop is CASSLGDRGGTDTQYF. For the CDR3, the DNA is TGTGCCAGCAGCTTGGGGGACAGGGGGGGGACAGATACGCAGTATTTT. V and J are TRBV11-2 and TRBJ2-3, with 11 bases that match TRBD1. The junction had 5 bases not matched to a gene; V was cut back by 3 bases and J by 3 bases. CDR1 is SGHAT and CDR2 is FQNNGV in the germline V gene. The CDR3 runs 16 residues.

With regard to this clone: An end of the junction does not agree with germline; a read error may underlie this. This sample includes further DNA sequences coding for the same CDR3. The genes are TRBV6-5 and TRBJ1-2; TRBD1 aligns across 8 bases. From germline, CDR1 is MNHEY and CDR2 SVGAGI. The CDR3 is 14 amino acids. The CDR3 is CASSYLQGASGYTF. The CDR3 DNA reads TGCGCCAGCAGTTACCTCCAGGGGGCGTCTGGCTACACCTTC.

V gene TRBV9 combines with J gene TRBJ1-4; 7 nucleotides align to TRBD1. The CDR3 has 14 amino acids. Looked up from germline, CDR1 is SGDLS and CDR2 is YYNGEE. The ends lost 4 bases at V and 7 bases at J; junction bases unmatched: 7. CDR3 sequence reads: CASSSRQGPEKLFF. CDR3 nucleotides: TGTGCCAGCAGCTCCCGACAGGGCCCTGAAAAACTGTTTTTT.

This clone came up a few times. This rearrangement joins TRBV19 to TRBJ2-5, with a possible D match to TRBD2 (6 bases). From germline, CDR1 is LNHDA and CDR2 SQIVND (reference sequence). The CDR3 has 15 amino acids. V was clipped by 4 bases and J by 5 bases, with 17 bases between them. CDR3 sequence reads: CASSKRLGPRETQYF. CDR3 DNA: TGTGCCAGTAGTAAAAGACTAGGTCCTAGGGAGACCCAGTACTTC.

The chain carries TRBV30 and TRBJ2-6, with a possible D match to TRBD1 (6 bases). This CDR3 spans 20 amino acids. The ends were cut back, 3 bases at V and 0 bases at J, with 24 bases in the middle. Germline V gives CDR1 GTSNPN, CDR2 SVGIG (reference sequence). The CDR3 reads CAWRGDLGQKKPSGANVLTF. CDR3 nucleotides: TGTGCCTGGAGGGGGGACCTCGGACAGAAAAAGCCCTCTGGGGCCAACGTCCTGACTTTC.

This clone was seen only a few times. The chain couples TRBV7-3 to TRBJ1-3; D is ambiguous. CDR1 is SGHTA, CDR2 FQGTGA, per germline. The V gene lost 6 bases and the J gene lost 0 bases, with 15 bases spanning the gap. This CDR3 spans 16 amino acids. The DNA of the CDR3 is TGTGCCAGCAGGCTGTTCTGGTCCTTCTCTGGAAACACCATATATTTT. Its protein is CASRLFWSFSGNTIYF.

This clone was counted only a few times. This rearrangement joins TRBV30 to TRBJ1-5; tentatively, D is TRBD1 (6 bases). This CDR3 contains 13 residues. V was trimmed by 1 base and J by 7 bases, leaving 11 bases between them. CDR1 is GTSNPN, CDR2 SVGIG, per germline (reference sequence). CDR3 loop: CAWSGDMNQPQHF. As DNA, the CDR3 is TGTGCCTGGAGTGGGGACATGAACCAGCCCCAGCATTTT.

The chain employs TRBV4-3 and TRBJ2-3, with no clear D. CDR1 and CDR2 (germline): LGHNA, YSLEER. The CDR3 spans 14 residues. The germline V and J ends were trimmed by 0 bases and 3 bases, with 7 bases remaining between them. The CDR3 reads CASSQDGRTDTQYF. CDR3 sequence (DNA): TGCGCCAGCAGCCAAGATGGACGGACAGATACGCAGTATTTT.

The chain joins TRBV6-1 to TRBJ1-5; no reliable D call. V was clipped by 6 bases and J by 5 bases, with 8 bases between them. Germline V CDR1 and CDR2: MNHNS, SASEGT. The CDR3 extends over 12 amino acids. The CDR3 nucleotides are TGTGCCAGCAGGGGGAGCGATCAGCCCCAGCATTTT. Translated, it gives CASRGSDQPQHF.

The chain recombines TRBV5-1 with TRBJ2-3, with 9 bases lining up with TRBD2. CDR3 length: 15 amino acids. Trimming cost V 0 bases and J 3 bases; bases outside gene matches: 2. Germline CDR1 reads SGHRS; CDR2 reads YFSETQ. The CDR3 protein is CASSLVAGGTDTQYF. The CDR3 nucleotides are TGCGCCAGCAGCTTGGTTGCGGGGGGGACAGATACGCAGTATTTT.

The chain joins TRBV9 to TRBJ2-6; 7 positions agree with TRBD1. Per germline, CDR1 SGDLS and CDR2 YYNGEE. The junction had 10 bases not matched to a gene; V was cut back by 1 base and J by 0 bases. The CDR3 extends over 19 amino acids. The CDR3 nucleotides read TGTGCCAGCAGCGTAAGAAGGGACAGATCCCTCTCTGGGGCCAACGTCCTGACTTTC. Translating it yields CASSVRRDRSLSGANVLTF.

The chain combines TRBV14 with TRBJ2-5, with 9 bases that match TRBD2. After removal of 8 bases from V and 1 base from J, the junction contained 2 bases not matched to a gene. This CDR3 has 13 residues. The germline V gene encodes CDR1 SGHDN and CDR2 FVKESK. CDR3 in amino acids: CASRAGGQETQYF. CDR3 DNA: TGTGCCAGCCGAGCGGGGGGCCAAGAGACCCAGTACTTC.

The chain is built from TRBV11-3 and TRBJ2-3; 7 nucleotides line up with TRBD2. CDR1 and CDR2 from the germline V gene are SGHNT and YENEEA. V shed 1 base, J shed 5 bases, and the junction held 3 bases outside the gene matches. The CDR3 loop spans 14 amino acids. The CDR3 DNA reads as TGTGCCAGCAGCTTAGCGGGCGGGGGAGATACGCAGTATTTT. Its translation: CASSLAGGGDTQYF.

This clone is judged medium-sized. DNA of the CDR3: TGTGCCAGCAGCCGGCGACAGGGAGGCTACACCTTC. It encodes CASSRRQGGYTF. This rearrangement joins TRBV14 to TRBJ1-2; 7 bases align to TRBD1. CDR1 is SGHDN, CDR2 FVKESK, per germline. V was clipped by 4 bases and J by 8 bases; unmatched bases: 4. The CDR3 contains 12 residues. Full variable domain (rest looked up from reference TRBV14 and TRBJ1-2): EAGVTQFPSHSVIEKGQTVTLRCDPISGHDNLYWYRRVMGKEIKFLLHFVKESKQDESGMPNNRFLAERTGGTYSTLKVQPAELEDSGVYFCASSRRQGGYTFGSGTRLTVV.

The rearrangement links TRBV7-9 to TRBJ1-1; 9 bases match TRBD1. The CDR3 runs 14 residues. Trimming removed 7 bases from V and 1 base from J; junction bases left unmatched: 4. Germline loops: CDR1 SEHNR, CDR2 FQNEAQ (reference sequence). The CDR3 spells CASTRTGANTEAFF. CDR3 sequence (DNA): TGTGCCAGCACCCGGACAGGGGCGAACACTGAAGCTTTCTTT.

This chain links TRBV7-9 with TRBJ2-3, with 9 nucleotides matching TRBD2. V gave up 1 base and J gave up 5 bases; unmatched junction bases: 4. This CDR3 has 15 residues. The germline V gene encodes CDR1 SEHNR and CDR2 FQNEAQ (reference sequence). The CDR3 loop reads CASSLEGLAVDTQYF. DNA for the CDR3: TGTGCCAGCAGCTTAGAGGGACTAGCAGTAGATACGCAGTATTTT.

V usage is TRBV4-2 and J usage is TRBJ1-4; D is uncertain. The length of the CDR3 is 16 residues. Per germline, CDR1 LGHNA and CDR2 YNFKEQ. Trimming took 1 base from V and 2 from J, leaving 11 bases between them. Here the CDR3 reads CASSQGAGSTNEKLFF. CDR3 bases: TGTGCCAGCAGCCAAGGGGCGGGGAGCACTAATGAAAAACTGTTTTTT.

The chain combines TRBV7-2 with TRBJ2-7; D might be TRBD2 (6 bases). This CDR3 has 14 residues. V was shortened by 5 bases and J by 5 bases, with 16 bases between the two germline ends. CDR1 SGHTA and CDR2 FQGNSA come from the germline V gene. The chain's CDR3 is CASSRTPGDNEQYF. CDR3 DNA: TGTGCCAGCAGCCGCACGCCGGGGGATAACGAGCAGTACTTC.

This chain joins TRBV29-1 and TRBJ2-7; tentatively, D is TRBD1 (5 bases). The CDR3 spans 13 residues. The V and J ends lost 3 bases and 2 bases respectively, with 11 bases between them. From germline, CDR1 is SQVTM and CDR2 ANQGSEA. The CDR3 here is CSVDQQGTYEQYF. DNA for the CDR3: TGCAGCGTTGATCAGCAGGGAACCTACGAGCAGTACTTC.

The rearrangement uses TRBV21-1 and TRBJ2-3. TRBV21-1 is a pseudogene segment. This CDR3 has 16 residues. The CDR3 DNA reads TGTGCCAGCAGCAAGGGGGACCAGACGACCACAGATACGCAGTATTTT. This gives the protein CASSKGDQTTTDTQYF.